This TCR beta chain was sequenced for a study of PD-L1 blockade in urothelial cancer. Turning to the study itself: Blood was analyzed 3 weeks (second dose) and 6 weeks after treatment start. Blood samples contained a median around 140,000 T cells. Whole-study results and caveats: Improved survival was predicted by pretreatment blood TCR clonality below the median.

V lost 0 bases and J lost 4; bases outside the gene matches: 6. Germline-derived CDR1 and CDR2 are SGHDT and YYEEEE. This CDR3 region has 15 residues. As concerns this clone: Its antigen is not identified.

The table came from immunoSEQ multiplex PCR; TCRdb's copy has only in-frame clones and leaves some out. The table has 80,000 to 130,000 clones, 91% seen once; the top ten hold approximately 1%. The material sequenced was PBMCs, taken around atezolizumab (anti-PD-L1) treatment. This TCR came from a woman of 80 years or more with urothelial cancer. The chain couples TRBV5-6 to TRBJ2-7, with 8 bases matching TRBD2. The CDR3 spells CASSLDVAGRYEQYF. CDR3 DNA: TGTGCCAGCAGCTTGGACGTAGCGGGGAGATACGAGCAGTACTTC. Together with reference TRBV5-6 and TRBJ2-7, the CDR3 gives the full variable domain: DAGVTQSPTHLIKTRGQQVTLRCSPKSGHDTVSWYQQALGQGPQFIFQYYEEEERQRGNFPDRFSGHQFPNYSSELNVNALLLGDSALYLCASSLDVAGRYEQYFGPGTRLTVT.